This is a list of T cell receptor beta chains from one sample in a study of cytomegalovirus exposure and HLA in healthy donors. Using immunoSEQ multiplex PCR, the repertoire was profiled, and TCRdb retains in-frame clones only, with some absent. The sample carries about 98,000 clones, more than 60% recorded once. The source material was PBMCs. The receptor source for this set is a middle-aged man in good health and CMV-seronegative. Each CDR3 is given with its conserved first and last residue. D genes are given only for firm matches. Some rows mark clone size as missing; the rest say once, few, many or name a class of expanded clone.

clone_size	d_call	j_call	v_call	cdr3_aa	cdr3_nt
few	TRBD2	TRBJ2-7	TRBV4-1	CASSQPGLAGVYEQYF	TGCGCCAGCAGCCAACCCGGACTAGCGGGTGTCTACGAGCAGTACTTC
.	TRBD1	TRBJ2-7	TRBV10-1	CASGRGQGIYEQYF	TGCGCCAGCGGTCGGGGACAGGGTATCTACGAGCAGTACTTC
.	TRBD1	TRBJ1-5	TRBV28	CASSPTGASNQPQHF	TGTGCCAGCAGTCCCACAGGGGCAAGCAATCAGCCCCAGCATTTT
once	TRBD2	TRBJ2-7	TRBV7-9	CASSYGTSGGYEQYF	TGTGCCAGCAGCTACGGGACTAGCGGGGGCTACGAGCAGTACTTC
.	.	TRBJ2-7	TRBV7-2	CASSPTPGAYEQYF	TGTGCCAGCAGCCCAACTCCAGGGGCCTACGAGCAGTACTTC
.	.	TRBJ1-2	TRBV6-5	CASSYAGGSYGYTF	TGTGCCAGCAGTTACGCGGGGGGAAGCTATGGCTACACCTTC
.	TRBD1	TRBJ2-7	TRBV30	CAWGRGPVREQYF	TGTGCCTGGGGAAGGGGGCCAGTCAGGGAGCAGTACTTC
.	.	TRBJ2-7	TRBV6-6	CASSYSPGLYEQYF	TGTGCCAGCAGTTACTCCCCAGGCCTCTACGAGCAGTACTTC
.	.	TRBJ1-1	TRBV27	CASSEDGRKNTEAFF	TGTGCCAGCAGTGAGGACGGGAGAAAGAACACTGAAGCTTTCTTT
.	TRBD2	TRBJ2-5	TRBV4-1	CASSLFPASGSAETQYF	TGCGCCAGCAGCCTTTTCCCCGCTAGCGGGAGTGCGGAGACCCAGTACTTC
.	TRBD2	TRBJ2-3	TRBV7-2	CASSLGLAGTDTQYF	TGTGCCAGCAGCTTAGGACTAGCGGGCACAGATACGCAGTATTTT
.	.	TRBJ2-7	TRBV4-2	CASSQDNTDEQYF	TGTGCCAGCAGCCAAGATAATACGGACGAGCAGTACTTC
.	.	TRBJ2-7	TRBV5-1	CASSLDRAGYEQYF	TGCGCCAGCAGCCTAGACAGGGCGGGGTACGAGCAGTACTTC
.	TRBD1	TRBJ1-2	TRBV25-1	CASSEGDRGTDGYTF	TGTGCCAGCAGTGAAGGGGACAGGGGGACCGATGGCTACACCTTC
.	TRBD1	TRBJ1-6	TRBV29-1	CSVGQEINSPLHF	TGCAGCGTCGGACAGGAGATTAATTCACCCCTCCACTTT
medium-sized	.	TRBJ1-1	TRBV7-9	CASSLIFAESVGSDTEAFF	TGTGCCAGCAGCTTGATCTTTGCGGAATCTGTCGGGAGTGACACTGAAGCTTTCTTT
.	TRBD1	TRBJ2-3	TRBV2	CASSPTGGRGDTQYF	TGTGCCAGCAGTCCTACAGGGGGCAGGGGGGATACGCAGTATTTT
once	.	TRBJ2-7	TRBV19	CASSSRAYGQYF	TGTGCCAGTAGTAGCAGGGCCTACGGGCAGTACTTC
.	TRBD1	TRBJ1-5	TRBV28	CAIEGGTGDYQPQHF	TGTGCCATCGAAGGGGGGACAGGCGACTATCAGCCCCAGCATTTT
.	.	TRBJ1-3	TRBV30	CAWSTGRGSTIYF	TGTGCCTGGAGTACGGGCAGGGGAAGCACCATATATTTT
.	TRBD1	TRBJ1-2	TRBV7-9	CASSFNTGTGEDGYTF	TGTGCCAGCAGCTTTAATACCGGGACAGGGGAGGATGGCTACACCTTC
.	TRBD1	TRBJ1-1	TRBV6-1	CASRQNRGLNTEAFF	TGTGCCAGCAGACAAAACAGGGGGCTGAACACTGAAGCTTTCTTT
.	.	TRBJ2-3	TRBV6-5	CASSYSPGLTDTQYF	TGTGCCAGCAGTTACTCACCTGGGCTCACAGATACGCAGTATTTT
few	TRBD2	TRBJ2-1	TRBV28	CASKLAGEVDEQFF	TGTGCCAGCAAACTAGCGGGGGAGGTTGATGAGCAGTTCTTC
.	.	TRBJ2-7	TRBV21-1	CASSKDTPGHPYEQYF	TGTGCCAGCAGCAAAGATACACCGGGACACCCCTACGAGCAGTACTTC
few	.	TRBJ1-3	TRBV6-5	CASSYAATSGNTIYF	TGTGCCAGCAGTTATGCCGCTACCTCTGGAAACACCATATATTTT
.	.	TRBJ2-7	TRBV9	CASSVSPNYEQYF	TGTGCCAGCAGCGTATCCCCAAATTACGAGCAGTACTTC
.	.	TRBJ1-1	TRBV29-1	CSVRRENMDTEAFF	TGCAGCGTTCGCAGGGAAAATATGGACACTGAAGCTTTCTTT
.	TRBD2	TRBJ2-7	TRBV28	CASSSPGGVAPTYEQYF	TGTGCCAGCAGTTCGCCCGGGGGGGTAGCACCCACCTACGAGCAGTACTTC
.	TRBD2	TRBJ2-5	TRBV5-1	CASRESGGAVETQYF	TGCGCCAGCAGGGAGAGCGGGGGGGCGGTTGAGACCCAGTACTTC
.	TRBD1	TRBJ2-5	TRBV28	CASSIGTGVFPQYF	TGTGCCAGCAGCATCGGGACAGGGGTTTTTCCCCAGTACTTC
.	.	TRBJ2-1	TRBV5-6	CASSLVRGEQFF	TGTGCCAGCAGCTTGGTCAGGGGTGAGCAGTTCTTC
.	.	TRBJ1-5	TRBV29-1	CSVQTAAYQPQHF	TGCAGCGTCCAGACCGCGGCGTATCAGCCCCAGCATTTT
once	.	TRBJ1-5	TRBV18	CASSPGAESNQPQHF	TGTGCCAGCTCACCGGGGGCGGAAAGCAATCAGCCCCAGCATTTT
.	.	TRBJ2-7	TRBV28	CASGLAEGFYEQYF	TGTGCCAGCGGTTTAGCGGAGGGTTTCTACGAGCAGTACTTC
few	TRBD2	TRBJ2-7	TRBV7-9	CASSLMGGTEQYF	TGTGCCAGCAGCTTAATGGGAGGGACCGAGCAGTACTTC
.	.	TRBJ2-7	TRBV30	CAWSLAVSEQYF	TGTGCCTGGAGTTTGGCAGTCAGCGAGCAGTACTTC
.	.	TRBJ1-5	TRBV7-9	CASSSDRDYGQPQHF	TGTGCCAGCAGCTCCGACCGGGACTACGGTCAGCCCCAGCATTTT
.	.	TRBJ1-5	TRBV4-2	CASSQDSKTSRQPQHF	TGTGCCAGCAGCCAGGACTCCAAGACCAGTCGTCAGCCCCAGCATTTT
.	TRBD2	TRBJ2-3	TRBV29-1	CSVGGLAGNTDTQYF	TGCAGCGTCGGGGGGCTAGCGGGAAACACAGATACGCAGTATTTT
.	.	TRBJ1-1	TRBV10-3	CAISRGGKNTEAFF	TGTGCCATCAGTCGCGGGGGCAAGAACACTGAAGCTTTCTTT
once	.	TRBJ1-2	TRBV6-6	CASSYSSGLEGYTF	TGTGCCAGCAGTTACTCTTCCGGGTTAGAGGGCTACACCTTC
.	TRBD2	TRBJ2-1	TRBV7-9	CSSSPSGNEQFF	TGTTCCAGCAGCCCTAGCGGCAATGAGCAGTTCTTC
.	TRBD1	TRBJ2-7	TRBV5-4	CASSSGAGGIYEQYF	TGTGCCAGCAGCTCAGGGGCAGGGGGCATCTACGAGCAGTACTTC
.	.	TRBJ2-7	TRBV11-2	CASSLSGLEQYF	TGTGCCAGCAGCTTAAGCGGCTTAGAGCAGTACTTC
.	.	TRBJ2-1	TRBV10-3	CAISEIRGEQFF	TGTGCCATCAGTGAGATTAGGGGGGAGCAGTTCTTC
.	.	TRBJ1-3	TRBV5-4	CASSFGFAGGYTIYF	TGTGCCAGCAGCTTTGGATTCGCCGGGGGGTACACCATATATTTT
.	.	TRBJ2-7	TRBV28	CASGLAGVMRYEQYF	TGTGCCAGCGGTTTAGCAGGGGTCATGAGGTACGAGCAGTACTTC
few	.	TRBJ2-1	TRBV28	CASSRTFQLSYNEQFF	TGTGCCAGCAGTCGGACATTTCAGCTCTCCTACAATGAGCAGTTCTTC
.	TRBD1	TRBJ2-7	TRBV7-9	CASSLGTASPYEQYF	TGTGCCAGCAGCTTGGGGACAGCAAGCCCCTACGAGCAGTACTTC
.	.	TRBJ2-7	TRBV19	CASSIGIVGSSYEQYF	TGTGCCAGTAGTATAGGAATAGTCGGGAGCTCCTACGAGCAGTACTTC
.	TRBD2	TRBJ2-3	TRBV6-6	CASSRAASGGRDTQYF	TGTGCCAGCAGTCGGGCGGCTAGCGGGGGACGTGATACGCAGTATTTT
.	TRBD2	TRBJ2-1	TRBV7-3	CASSLNGGLESYNEQFF	TGTGCCAGCAGCTTAAATGGGGGACTAGAGTCCTACAATGAGCAGTTCTTC